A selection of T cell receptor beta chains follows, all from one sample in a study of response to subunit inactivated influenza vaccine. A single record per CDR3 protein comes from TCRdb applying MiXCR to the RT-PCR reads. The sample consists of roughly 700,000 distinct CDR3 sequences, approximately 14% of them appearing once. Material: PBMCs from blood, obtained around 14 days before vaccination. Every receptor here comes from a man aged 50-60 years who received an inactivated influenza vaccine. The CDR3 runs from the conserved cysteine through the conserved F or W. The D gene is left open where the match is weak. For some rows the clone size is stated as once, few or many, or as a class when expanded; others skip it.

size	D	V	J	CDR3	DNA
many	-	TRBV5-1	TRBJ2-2	CASSPGTRDTGELFF	TGCGCCAGCAGCCCCGGGACGAGGGACACCGGGGAGCTGTTTTTT
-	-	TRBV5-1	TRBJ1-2	CASSLDGPTGYTF	TGCGCCAGCAGCTTGGACGGCCCCACGGGCTACACCTTC
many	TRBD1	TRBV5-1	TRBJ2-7	CASSLDRGKQYF	TGCGCCAGCAGCTTGGACAGGGGCAAGCAGTACTTC
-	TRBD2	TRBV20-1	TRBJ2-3	CSAGTSGGSRTDTQYF	TGCAGTGCCGGGACTAGCGGGGGATCTCGCACAGATACGCAGTATTTT
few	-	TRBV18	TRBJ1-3	CASSPPGRAGNTIYF	TGTGCCAGCTCACCACCAGGGAGAGCTGGAAACACCATATATTTT
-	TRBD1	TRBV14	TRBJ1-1	CASSQGMLRGPLLNTEAFF	TGTGCCAGCAGCCAAGGAATGTTGAGGGGGCCTCTACTGAACACTGAAGCTTTCTTT
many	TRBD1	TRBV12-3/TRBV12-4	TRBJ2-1	CASSFHRGRNNEQFF	TGTGCCAGCAGTTTCCACAGGGGGCGGAATAATGAGCAGTTCTTC
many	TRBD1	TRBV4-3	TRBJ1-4	CASSTGTGGEKLFF	TGCGCCAGCAGCACCGGGACAGGAGGCGAAAAACTGTTTTTT
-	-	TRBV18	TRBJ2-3	CASSPTWGQYSTDTQYF	TGTGCCAGCTCACCGACTTGGGGACAATATAGCACAGATACGCAGTATTTT
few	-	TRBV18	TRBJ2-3	CASSPRQAGTDTQYF	TGTGCCAGCTCACCCAGACAGGCGGGCACAGATACGCAGTATTTT
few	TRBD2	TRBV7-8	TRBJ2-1	CASRPGLAGVRTYNEQFF	TGTGCCAGCAGACCGGGACTAGCGGGAGTTAGGACCTACAATGAGCAGTTCTTC
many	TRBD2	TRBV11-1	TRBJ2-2	CASSLTRAGGAGELFF	TGTGCCAGCAGCTTAACGAGGGCGGGAGGCGCCGGGGAGCTGTTTTTT
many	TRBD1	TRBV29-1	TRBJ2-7	CSVLGGQGAYEQYF	TGCAGCGTTCTCGGGGGACAGGGGGCCTACGAGCAGTACTTC
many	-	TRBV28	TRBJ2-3	CASSRRRDTQYF	TGTGCCAGCAGTCGGCGTAGAGATACGCAGTATTTT
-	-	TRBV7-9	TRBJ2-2	CASTFLGAGELFF	TGTGCCAGCACCTTCCTGGGGGCCGGGGAGCTGTTTTTT
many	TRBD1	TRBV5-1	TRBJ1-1	CASSWTGSDNTEAFF	TGCGCCAGCAGCTGGACAGGGAGTGATAACACTGAAGCTTTCTTT
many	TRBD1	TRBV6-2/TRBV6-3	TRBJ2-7	CASSYTRMRQGREQYF	TGTGCCAGCAGTTACACCCGAATGCGACAGGGGCGGGAGCAGTACTTC
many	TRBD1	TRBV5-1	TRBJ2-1	CASSLGGQGSYNEQFF	TGCGCCAGCAGCTTGGGAGGACAGGGTTCCTACAATGAGCAGTTCTTC
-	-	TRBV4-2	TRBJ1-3	CASSGASGNTIYF	TGTGCCAGCAGTGGAGCCTCTGGAAACACCATATATTTT
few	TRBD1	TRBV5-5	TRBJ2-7	CASSTTGTATYEQYF	TGTGCCAGCAGCACTACCGGGACAGCAACCTACGAGCAGTACTTC
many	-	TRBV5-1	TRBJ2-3	CASCVFSTDTDTQYF	TGCGCCAGCTGCGTATTCTCGACAGACACAGATACGCAGTATTTT
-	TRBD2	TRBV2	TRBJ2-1	CASREREFDEQFF	TGTGCCAGCAGGGAGCGGGAGTTCGATGAGCAGTTCTTC
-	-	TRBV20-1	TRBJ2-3	CSARDASGTDTQYF	TGCAGTGCTAGAGACGCTAGCGGCACAGATACGCAGTATTTT
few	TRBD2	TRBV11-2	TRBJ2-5	CASSPQGLEQETQYF	TGTGCCAGCAGCCCCCAAGGACTAGAACAAGAGACCCAGTACTTC
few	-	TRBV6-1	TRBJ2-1	CASSEIRVQNEQFF	TGTGCCAGCAGTGAAATTAGGGTTCAGAATGAGCAGTTCTTC
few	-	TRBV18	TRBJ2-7	CASSPSGGKSYEQYF	TGTGCCAGCTCACCCTCCGGCGGGAAATCCTACGAGCAGTACTTC
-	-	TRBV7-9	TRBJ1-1	CASSRDTSRNTEAFF	TGTGCCAGCAGCCGAGATACGTCCAGGAACACTGAAGCTTTCTTT
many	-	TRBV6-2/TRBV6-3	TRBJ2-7	CASSYSTYEQYF	TGTGCCAGCAGTTACTCGACCTACGAGCAGTACTTC
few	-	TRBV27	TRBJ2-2	CASSTAGGELFF	TGTGCCAGCAGTACCGCCGGCGGGGAGCTGTTTTTT
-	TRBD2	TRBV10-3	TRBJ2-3	CAISLGTRRAADTQYF	TGTGCCATCAGCCTGGGGACTAGAAGAGCCGCAGATACGCAGTATTTT
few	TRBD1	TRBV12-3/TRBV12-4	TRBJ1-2	CASTRGQGFADGYTF	TGTGCCAGCACCCGTGGACAGGGATTTGCCGACGGCTACACCTTC
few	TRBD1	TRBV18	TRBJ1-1	CASSPQQGNSNTEAFF	TGTGCCAGCTCACCACAACAGGGGAATTCGAACACTGAAGCTTTCTTT
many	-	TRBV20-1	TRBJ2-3	CSARDRGGASTDTQYF	TGCAGTGCTAGAGATCGGGGCGGTGCTAGCACAGATACGCAGTATTTT
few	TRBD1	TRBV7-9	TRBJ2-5	CASSPTDRGSLRETQYF	TGTGCCAGCAGCCCAACCGACAGGGGGTCTCTTCGAGAGACCCAGTACTTC
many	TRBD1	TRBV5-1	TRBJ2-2	CASSQRQGKNTGELFF	TGCGCCAGCAGCCAAAGACAGGGCAAAAACACCGGGGAGCTGTTTTTT
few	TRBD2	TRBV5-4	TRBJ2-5	CASSTQTSGRRETQYF	TGTGCCAGCAGCACCCAGACTAGCGGGAGAAGGGAGACCCAGTACTTC
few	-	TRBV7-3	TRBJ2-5	CASSDGPKETQYF	TGTGCCAGCTCCGACGGTCCTAAAGAGACCCAGTACTTC
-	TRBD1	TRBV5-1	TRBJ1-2	CASSDQGGSGYTF	TGCGCCAGCAGCGATCAGGGGGGCTCTGGCTACACCTTC
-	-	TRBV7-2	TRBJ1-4	CASSVWLASTNEKLFF	TGTGCCAGCAGCGTTTGGTTGGCTTCAACTAATGAAAAACTGTTTTTT
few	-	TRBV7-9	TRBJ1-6	CASSHPHSPLHF	TGTGCCAGCAGCCACCCTCATTCACCCCTCCACTTT
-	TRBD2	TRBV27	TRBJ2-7	CASSLSAGGHEQYF	TGTGCCAGCAGTTTATCAGCGGGAGGACACGAGCAGTACTTC
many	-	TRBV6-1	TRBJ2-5	CASSGTRAQETQYF	TGTGCCAGCAGTGGCACCCGGGCTCAAGAGACCCAGTACTTC
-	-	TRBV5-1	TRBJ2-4	CASSLRGGPTHNIQYF	TGCGCCAGCAGCTTGAGAGGCGGCCCGACCCATAACATTCAGTACTTC
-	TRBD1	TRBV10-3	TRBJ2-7	CAIRGQAGGSEQYF	TGTGCCATCAGAGGACAGGCCGGCGGGTCGGAGCAGTACTTC
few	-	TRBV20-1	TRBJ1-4	CSASPGPRGEKLFF	TGCAGTGCTAGCCCTGGCCCGAGAGGGGAAAAACTGTTTTTT
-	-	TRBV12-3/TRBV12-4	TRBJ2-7	CASSSRANEQYF	TGTGCCAGCAGTTCCCGGGCGAACGAGCAGTACTTC
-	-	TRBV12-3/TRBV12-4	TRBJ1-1	CASSPYLRGGSEAFF	TGTGCCAGCAGTCCTTACTTAAGGGGGGGGAGTGAAGCTTTCTTT
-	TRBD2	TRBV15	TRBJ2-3	CATSRKLAGATDTQYF	TGTGCCACCAGCAGAAAACTAGCGGGGGCCACAGATACGCAGTATTTT